The 14 T cell receptor beta chains listed next were all sequenced from one sample in a study of T cells in Graves' hyperthyroidism and ophthalmopathy. It was RNA transcripts that yielded the amplified TCR beta CDR3 regions. HTBI primers drove first-round RT-PCR of the TCR CDR3. A single record per CDR3 protein comes from TCRdb applying MiXCR to the multiplex PCR reads. The sample lists some 300,000 distinct CDR3 sequences; 15% to 20% were seen once. Sequencing was carried out using blood. These receptor sequences come from a man aged 25-40 years with Graves' hyperthyroidism.

This rearrangement joins TRBV15 to TRBJ2-3, with TRBD2 matching over 9 bases. Germline CDR1 is LNHNV and CDR2 is YYDKDF (reference sequence). V shed 3 bases and J 2 bases; nucleotides not matched to a gene: 3. The CDR3 covers 15 residues. CDR3 in DNA: TGTGCCACCAGCAGCTCTAGCGGGACCACAGATACGCAGTATTTT. The encoded protein is CATSSSSGTTDTQYF.

This chain uses TRBV2 with TRBJ1-5; D ambiguous. This CDR3 spans 15 amino acids. V dropped 4 bases and J dropped 0 bases, with 10 bases sitting between them. Germline V gene data show CDR1 as SNHLY and CDR2 as FYNNEI. CDR3 protein: CASSGRRYSNQPQHF. DNA for the CDR3: TGTGCCAGCAGTGGTCGCAGGTATAGCAATCAGCCCCAGCATTTT.

This clonotype was detected many times. V is TRBV30 and J is TRBJ2-7; D is unresolved. Germline V gene sequence: CDR1 GTSNPN, CDR2 SVGIG (reference sequence). V was shortened by 3 bases and J by 9 bases, with 12 bases between the two germline ends. The CDR3 has 11 amino acids. This chain's CDR3 is CAWRDPVGQYF. The CDR3 DNA reads as TGTGCCTGGAGGGACCCGGTAGGGCAGTACTTC.

This clonotype was recorded a few times. The chain recombines TRBV6-1 with TRBJ2-7; possibly TRBD1 or TRBD2 for D (5 bases each). CDR1 and CDR2 from the germline V gene are MNHNS and SASEGT. This CDR3 comprises 14 residues. V was trimmed by 2 bases and J by 0 bases, leaving 8 bases between them. This CDR3 is CASSEQGVSYEQYF. CDR3 bases: TGTGCCAGCAGTGAACAGGGAGTCTCCTACGAGCAGTACTTC.

This clonotype has only a few counts. This chain links TRBV19 with TRBJ2-3; 11 bases are shared with TRBD2. The V gene's germline CDR1 is LNHDA and CDR2 SQIVND (reference sequence). V was clipped by 3 bases and J by 5 bases; unmatched bases: 10. This CDR3 has 17 residues. The CDR3 nucleotides read TGTGCCAGTAGTATGGGGACTAGCGGCCCCCCGAGAGATACGCAGTATTTT. Amino acid sequence: CASSMGTSGPPRDTQYF.

The V gene is TRBV28, the J gene TRBJ1-1; D perhaps matches TRBD1 (5 bases). V dropped 11 bases and J dropped 3 bases, with 16 bases sitting between them. CDR1 is MDHEN and CDR2 is SYDVKM in the germline V gene. The CDR3 is 13 residues long. The CDR3 nucleotides are TGTGCCGGCACTCAGGGTGGGTACACTGAAGCTTTCTTT. It encodes CAGTQGGYTEAFF.

V and J are TRBV4-1 and TRBJ2-7; 14 bases line up with TRBD2. Germline V gene lookup returns CDR1 MGHRA and CDR2 YSYEKL. The CDR3 totals 18 residues. V gave up 1 base and J gave up 6 bases; unmatched junction bases: 11. The CDR3 loop reads CASSQGRTSGRPKGEQYF. CDR3 bases: TGCGCCAGCAGCCAAGGGAGGACTAGCGGGAGGCCGAAGGGCGAGCAGTACTTC.

This clonotype was found many times. This rearrangement joins TRBV5-6 to TRBJ2-3, with a weak D call TRBD2 (5 bases). Deletions cut 0 bases from V and 9 bases from J, with 8 bases between. Germline V gene sequence: CDR1 SGHDT, CDR2 YYEEEE. The CDR3 loop spans 12 amino acids. CDR3 DNA: TGTGCCAGCAGCTTGGAGGGAGCAACGCAGTATTTT. Encoded protein: CASSLEGATQYF.

In this sample, this clonotype turned up many times. The J gene is TRBJ2-7, the V gene TRBV2; no reliable D call. The CDR3 length is 12 residues. V gave up 7 bases and J gave up 3 bases, with 10 bases separating them. CDR1 SNHLY and CDR2 FYNNEI come from the germline V gene. DNA of the CDR3: TGTGCCAGCAAGAAATCCTACTACGAGCAGTACTTC. Its translation: CASKKSYYEQYF. Supplemented by reference TRBV2 and TRBJ2-7, the full variable domain reads EPEVTQTPSHQVTQMGQEVILRCVPISNHLYFYWYRQILGQKVEFLVSFYNNEISEKSEIFDDQFSVERPDGSNFTLKIRSTKLEDSAMYFCASKKSYYEQYFGPGTRLTVT.

This clonotype was observed a few times. This chain joins TRBV6-5 and TRBJ2-2; D is possibly TRBD2 (6 bases). Germline V gives CDR1 MNHEY, CDR2 SVGAGI. The germline V and J ends were trimmed by 0 bases and 7 bases, with 21 bases remaining between them. This CDR3 comprises 18 residues. The CDR3 region is CASSYSVLATDYIGELFF. The CDR3 bases are TGTGCCAGCAGTTACTCGGTGCTAGCGACAGATTATATCGGGGAGCTGTTTTTT.

The table lists this clonotype with many counts. The chain combines TRBV6-1 with TRBJ1-2; D uncertain. CDR1 and CDR2 from the germline V gene are MNHNS and SASEGT. This CDR3 comprises 13 residues. With 6 bases removed from V and 2 bases from J, the gap between germline ends came to 10 bases. The CDR3 sequence: CASSLRENYGYTF. CDR3 coding DNA: TGTGCCAGCAGCTTGAGGGAGAACTATGGCTACACCTTC.

Many counts were recorded for this clonotype. The CDR3 DNA follows: TGTGCCAGCAGTGAAGCCCGGTACAATGAGCAGTTCTTC. It yields the protein CASSEARYNEQFF. The chain couples TRBV2 to TRBJ2-1; D unclear. The length of the CDR3 is 13 residues. Per germline, CDR1 SNHLY and CDR2 FYNNEI. The V end lost 0 bases, the J end lost 4 bases, and 4 bases lay between the germline ends.

V usage is TRBV24-1 and J usage is TRBJ2-1; 14 nucleotides line up with TRBD2. The CDR3 extends over 14 amino acids. With 4 bases clipped from V and 13 bases from J, the junction kept 5 bases outside the gene matches. Germline V lookup: CDR1 KGHDR, CDR2 SFDVKD. The CDR3 protein is CATSDLTSGRAQFF. CDR3 DNA: TGTGCCACCAGTGACCTGACTAGCGGGAGGGCCCAGTTCTTC.

There are many counts of this clonotype. The genes are TRBV27 and TRBJ1-5; no firm D call. Germline lookup yields CDR1 MNHEY and CDR2 SMNVEV (reference sequence). Trimming took 7 bases from V and 2 from J, leaving 12 bases between them. This CDR3 has 14 residues. The CDR3 loop is CASKIHQGNQPQHF. The DNA for the CDR3 is TGTGCCAGCAAAATCCATCAGGGCAATCAGCCCCAGCATTTT.